The 7 T cell receptor beta chains given below trace back to one sample, sequenced in a study of human T cells and chemical hapten exposure. The library put unique molecular identifiers onto individual cDNA molecules. TCRdb reprocessed the reads with MiXCR, giving one entry per CDR3 protein. The sample contains more than 100,000 distinct CDR3 sequences, around 9% of which appear only once. Extraction yielded total RNA from whole blood (unfractionated). Material: whole blood. The receptors originated from a human donor in good health. Some clones in this sample may be carry-over from other donors' samples.

Ten or more counts support this clonotype. The CDR3 sequence: CASSPHRGGVSEAFF. The CDR3 DNA is TGTGCCAGCAGCCCCCATAGGGGGGGCGTATCTGAAGCTTTCTTT. The V gene is TRBV6-4, the J gene TRBJ1-1; D possibly corresponds to TRBD1 (6 bases). The CDR3 runs 15 residues. V dropped 6 bases and J dropped 6 bases, with 20 bases sitting between them. In germline, CDR1 is MRHNA, CDR2 SNTAGT.

J is TRBJ2-7 and V is TRBV30; no firm D call. The CDR3 spans 12 residues. Between the trimmed V and J ends, which lost 2 bases and 2 bases, there was a span of 7 bases. The V gene's germline CDR1 is GTSNPN and CDR2 SVGIG (reference sequence). In DNA, the CDR3 is TGTGCCTGGAGTTACGGAACCTACGAGCAGTACTTC. Amino acids: CAWSYGTYEQYF.

This clonotype was recorded many times. The chain carries TRBV5-5 and TRBJ2-7; D may correspond to TRBD1 or TRBD2 (5 bases each). The V end was cut by 5 bases, the J end by 3 bases, with 15 bases between. The CDR3 spans 14 residues. Per germline, CDR1 SGHKS and CDR2 YYEKEE (reference sequence). CDR3 amino acids: CASSSGTAHYEQYF. The DNA for the CDR3 is TGTGCCAGCAGTTCCGGGACGGCCCACTACGAGCAGTACTTC.

This clonotype was counted many times. The chain joins TRBV12-3 or TRBV12-4 to TRBJ2-7, with TRBD1 identical over 7 bases. J lost 8 bases, V lost 5 bases, and 6 bases had no gene match. This CDR3 contains 12 residues. CDR3 sequence (DNA): TGTGCCAGCAGTGAGGACAGGTTTAAGCAGTACTTC. Its translation: CASSEDRFKQYF.

This clonotype occurred many times. This chain uses TRBV7-2 with TRBJ2-2; D call uncertain. CDR1 SGHTA and CDR2 FQGNSA come from the germline V gene. CDR3 length: 15 residues. V lost 1 base and J lost 1, with 7 bases in between. The DNA for the CDR3 is TGTGCCAGCAGCTTAGTAATTGGGAACACCGGGGAGCTGTTTTTT. It codes for CASSLVIGNTGELFF.

This clonotype was counted only a few times. This sequence joins TRBV20-1 and TRBJ2-7, with TRBD1 matching over 9 bases. Germline trimming cut 6 bases from V and 1 base from J; bases unmatched to any gene: 7. Germline V gene lookup returns CDR1 DFQATT and CDR2 SNEGSKA (reference sequence). The CDR3 consists of 14 residues. DNA for the CDR3: TGCAGTGCCATTAGGACAGGGGCGTCCTACGAGCAGTACTTC. Its translation is CSAIRTGASYEQYF.

The chain couples TRBV14 to TRBJ2-1; TRBD2 is a possible D gene (6 bases). CDR3 length equals 15 residues. Germline assignment: CDR1 SGHDN and CDR2 FVKESK. V was cut by 0 bases and J by 4 bases, with 10 bases left in between. CDR3 protein: CASSQELLAYNEQFF. For the CDR3, the DNA is TGTGCCAGCAGCCAAGAACTACTAGCTTACAATGAGCAGTTCTTC.